These 19 T cell receptor beta chains were all obtained from the same sample, sequenced in a study of blood T cells in healthy people across ages. Alongside a J-beta primer mix, a sample-barcoded 5' primer served in a second PCR lasting 7 to 11 cycles. Via MiXCR, TCRdb re-called the 5' RACE reads, giving one row per CDR3 protein. The sample includes about 750,000 distinct CDR3 sequences, about 55% seen only once; the top ten take around 41%. Sequencing input: blood. Receptors were obtained from an elderly man in good health.

The chain joins TRBV4-2 to TRBJ1-4; a weak D match, TRBD1 (5 bases). This CDR3 is built from 19 residues. Between the trimmed V and J ends, which lost 4 bases and 7 bases, there was a span of 28 bases. Germline CDR1 is LGHNA and CDR2 is YNFKEQ. CDR3 sequence (DNA): TGTGCCAGCAGCCGCGAGGAGGGGCAGGGAGTGGATCAGAGTGAAAAACTGTTTTTT. Its translation is CASSREEGQGVDQSEKLFF.

V usage is TRBV29-1 and J usage is TRBJ1-2; 9 bases fit TRBD1. This CDR3 has 14 residues. V was clipped by 6 bases and J by 5 bases; unmatched bases: 10. CDR1 and CDR2 (germline): SQVTM, ANQGSEA. For the CDR3, the DNA is TGCAGCGTAACTCTCGACAGGGGGAATTATGGCTACACCTTC. It yields the protein CSVTLDRGNYGYTF.

This clonotype occurred once. The rearrangement joins TRBV6-1 to TRBJ2-1; TRBD1 matches 11 bases. The CDR3 extends over 18 amino acids. The germline CDR1 and CDR2 sequences are MNHNS and SASEGT. Trimming cost V 0 bases and J 7 bases; bases outside gene matches: 11. The CDR3 DNA reads as TGTGCCAGCAGTGAAGCGCCCCCGGGACAGGGGGTCCCAAATGAGCAGTTCTTC. As protein: CASSEAPPGQGVPNEQFF.

The table lists this clonotype with a few counts. This rearrangement joins TRBV7-9 to TRBJ2-7; D is unresolved. The CDR3 consists of 15 residues. The germline gives CDR1 SEHNR, CDR2 FQNEAQ (reference sequence). Trimming pared 3 bases from V and 3 bases from J, leaving 15 bases between. The CDR3 sequence is CASSFTELGVYEQYF. Here the CDR3 DNA reads TGTGCCAGCAGCTTCACCGAGCTCGGAGTCTACGAGCAGTACTTC.

This clonotype was seen more than once but under ten times. CDR3 sequence: CASSLIQVRTEAFF. CDR3 DNA sequence: TGTGCCAGCAGCCTCATACAGGTACGGACTGAAGCTTTCTTT. The chain joins TRBV9 to TRBJ1-1, with D maybe TRBD1 (5 bases). The V gene lost 4 bases and the J gene lost 5 bases, with 15 bases spanning the gap. CDR1 and CDR2 from the germline V gene are SGDLS and YYNGEE. CDR3 length equals 14 residues. Using reference TRBV9 and TRBJ1-1 for the parts outside the CDR3, the full variable domain is DSGVTQTPKHLITATGQRVTLRCSPRSGDLSVYWYQQSLDQGLQFLIQYYNGEERAKGNILERFSAQQFPDLHSELNLSSLELGDSALYFCASSLIQVRTEAFFGQGTRLTVV.

As for this clonotype: This may stem from a read error, because a much larger clone lies one nucleotide away. This chain links TRBV29-1 with TRBJ2-7, with 12 nucleotides matching TRBD2. The J call may be mistaken, given a closer DNA end match to TRBJ2-1. Germline values: CDR1 SQVTM, CDR2 ANQGSEA. The CDR3 loop spans 13 amino acids. CDR3 nucleotide sequence: TGCAGCGTATTGGCTAGCGGGAGGGCTGAGCAGTTCTTC. Its translation is CSVLASGRAEQFF.

This clonotype was detected only a few times. The chain has TRBV12-3 or TRBV12-4 and TRBJ1-2, with D hard to call. The V and J ends lost 2 bases and 4 bases respectively, with 8 bases between them. This CDR3 spans 13 amino acids. CDR3 in amino acids: CASSLTDGYGYTF. The CDR3 region has the DNA TGTGCCAGCAGTTTAACGGACGGCTATGGCTACACCTTC.

The chain couples TRBV12-3 or TRBV12-4 to TRBJ1-1; a weak D match, TRBD1 (6 bases). The ends were cut back, 1 base at V and 5 bases at J, with 14 bases in the middle. CDR3 size: 15 residues. In nucleotides, the CDR3 is TGTGCCAGCAGTTTAGGTGGGGAGGGGGATACTGAAGCTTTCTTT. It yields the protein CASSLGGEGDTEAFF.

Written as DNA, the CDR3 is TGTGCCAGCAGTAGGGAGATGGGGAGCAATGAGCAGTTCTTC. It codes for CASSREMGSNEQFF. The gene calls are TRBV6-4 and TRBJ2-1; TRBD2 might be the D (5 bases). The germline V and J ends were trimmed by 5 bases and 6 bases, with 14 bases remaining between them. Germline-derived CDR1 and CDR2 are MRHNA and SNTAGT. The CDR3 length is 14 residues.

V and J are TRBV15 and TRBJ2-7, with a possible D match to TRBD2 (5 bases). Per germline, CDR1 LNHNV and CDR2 YYDKDF (reference sequence). V lost 4 bases to trimming and J lost 6 bases, with 13 bases between them. This CDR3 is 13 amino acids long. The CDR3 region has the DNA TGTGCCACCAGCAATTCCGGGAAAGGCGAGCAGTACTTC. It yields the protein CATSNSGKGEQYF.

J is TRBJ2-7 and V is TRBV6-6; a weak D match, TRBD1 (6 bases). V was pared by 2 bases and J by 4 bases, with 12 bases between. Germline V CDR1 and CDR2: MNHNY, SVGAGI (reference sequence). The CDR3 loop spans 14 amino acids. DNA of the CDR3: TGTGCCAGCAGTTACGGGGGCAGGGGTTACGAGCAGTACTTC. Protein product: CASSYGGRGYEQYF.

The chain employs TRBV28 and TRBJ1-4, with D hard to call. The V gene lost 8 bases and the J gene lost 6 bases, with 10 bases spanning the gap. Germline CDR1 is MDHEN and CDR2 is SYDVKM. The CDR3 is made up of 12 amino acids. CDR3 residues: CASQVGDEKLFF. The CDR3 DNA is TGTGCCAGCCAGGTCGGAGATGAAAAACTGTTTTTT. The variable domain in full, completed from reference TRBV28 and TRBJ1-4, reads DVKVTQSSRYLVKRTGEKVFLECVQDMDHENMFWYRQDPGLGLRLIYFSYDVKMKEKGDIPEGYSVSREKKERFSLILESASTNQTSMYLCASQVGDEKLFFGSGTQLSVL.

This sequence joins TRBV20-1 and TRBJ1-2; a possible D gene is TRBD1 (6 bases). This CDR3 is 13 amino acids long. V lost 5 bases to trimming and J lost 7 bases, with 17 bases between them. Germline CDR1 reads DFQATT; CDR2 reads SNEGSKA (reference sequence). CDR3 in amino acids: CSAQGQGSVGYTF. The DNA for the CDR3 is TGCAGTGCTCAGGGTCAGGGGAGCGTTGGCTACACCTTC.

A few counts support this clonotype. V and J are TRBV27 and TRBJ2-5; D might be TRBD2 (6 bases). CDR1 MNHEY and CDR2 SMNVEV come from the germline V gene (reference sequence). CDR3 length equals 13 residues. The V end was cut by 4 bases, the J end by 11 bases, with 17 bases between. The CDR3 spells CASSSLSLREQYF. As DNA, the CDR3 is TGTGCCAGCAGTTCCTTGAGTCTTCGGGAGCAGTACTTC.

This rearrangement joins TRBV12-3 or TRBV12-4 to TRBJ2-5; D is undetermined. The V end lost 5 bases, the J end lost 7 bases, and 23 bases lay between the germline ends. The CDR3 extends over 16 amino acids. This CDR3 is CASSPPQTLVLGTQYF. The CDR3 nucleotides are TGTGCCAGCAGTCCCCCTCAAACTTTAGTGTTAGGGACCCAGTACTTC.

V usage is TRBV13 and J usage is TRBJ2-5; a weak D match, TRBD2 (6 bases). The CDR3 contains 14 residues. Between the trimmed V and J ends, which lost 1 base and 5 bases, there was a span of 11 bases. The germline V gene has CDR1 PRHDT and CDR2 FYEKMQ (reference sequence). The CDR3 loop reads CASSLVGSRETQYF. The CDR3 coding sequence is TGTGCCAGCAGCTTAGTCGGGAGTAGGGAGACCCAGTACTTC.

V gene TRBV3-1 combines with J gene TRBJ1-1; D not resolved. Deletions cut 5 bases from V and 3 bases from J, with 7 bases between. This CDR3 region has 12 residues. Germline CDR1 reads LGHDT; CDR2 reads YNNKEL (reference sequence). DNA of the CDR3: TGTGCCAGCAGCTTTGGCCACACTGAAGCTTTCTTT. This sequence encodes CASSFGHTEAFF.

The CDR3 loop reads CSVDRDAYNEQYF. The CDR3 bases are TGCAGCGTCGACCGGGACGCCTACAATGAGCAGTACTTC. The chain combines TRBV29-1 with TRBJ2-1, with D perhaps TRBD1 or TRBD2 (5 bases each). The DNA end favors TRBJ2-7, so the J call may be wrong. CDR3 length: 13 amino acids. Germline V gene data show CDR1 as SQVTM and CDR2 as ANQGSEA.

V is TRBV5-1 and J is TRBJ2-1; 7 nucleotides match TRBD2. V lost 5 bases and J lost 8; bases outside the gene matches: 7. This CDR3 has 13 residues. Germline-derived CDR1 and CDR2 are SGHRS and YFSETQ. The CDR3: CASRSGIKDEQFF. Written as DNA, the CDR3 is TGCGCCAGCAGGAGCGGGATAAAAGATGAGCAGTTCTTC.